These T cell receptor beta chains were read from a single sample in a study of T cells in Graves' hyperthyroidism and ophthalmopathy. TCRdb redid the calling of the multiplex PCR reads with MiXCR, one entry per CDR3 protein. The sample holds some 400,000 distinct CDR3 sequences, roughly 12% seen once. Sequenced sample: blood. The receptor set was obtained from a young man with Graves' hyperthyroidism that later progressed to Graves' ophthalmopathy. Both conserved end residues are part of each CDR3.

J | V | CDR3
TRBJ2-4 | TRBV2 | CVSSAGGGREDKNIQYF
TRBJ2-3 | TRBV20-1 | CSADYRDTQYF
TRBJ2-1 | TRBV11-1 | CASSFRLGAYNEQFF
TRBJ2-5 | TRBV6-1 | CASSSRGRPSGYF
TRBJ2-5 | TRBV7-6 | CASSLGTRAGETQYF
TRBJ1-3 | TRBV9 | CASSVSGVGNTIYF
TRBJ1-2 | TRBV20-1 | CSARDPRVSYGYTF
TRBJ2-7 | TRBV24-1 | CATSDGPFGEQYF
TRBJ1-4 | TRBV5-1 | CASSLERAAEKLFF
TRBJ1-1 | TRBV18 | CASSEGASTEAFF
TRBJ1-1 | TRBV13 | CASSLGGYMNTEAFF
TRBJ1-4 | TRBV28 | CASLPGQATNEKLFF
TRBJ1-5 | TRBV5-1 | CASSFGTGRNQPQHF
TRBJ1-2 | TRBV24-1 | CATSDEGMRGYTF